This is a list of T cell receptor beta chains from one sample in a study of T cell changes during pregnancy in multiple sclerosis. TCRdb keeps only in-frame clones here, not all; method: immunoSEQ multiplex PCR. The repertoire holds more than 25,000 clones, with approximately 94% as singletons. The sequencing used CD4+ T cells from peripheral blood mononuclear cells, collected in the first trimester of pregnancy. These receptors were taken from a female donor with multiple sclerosis, enrolled in a pregnancy study. Both conserved end residues are part of each CDR3. D genes are given only for firm matches. Where a row states a size, it is once, few, many or the class of an expanded clone; other rows omit it.

>TRBD1|TRBJ1-4|.|TRBV7-2
CASSLRTGQEGEKLFF
TGTGCCAGCAGCTTAAGGACGGGACAGGAAGGTGAAAAACTGTTTTTT
>TRBD1|TRBJ1-4|once|TRBV5-1
CASSLAGTGDEKLFF
TGCGCCAGCAGCTTAGCCGGGACAGGGGATGAAAAACTGTTTTTT
>.|TRBJ1-1|.|TRBV7-9
CASSSAGLGTTEAFF
TGTGCCAGCAGCTCCGCCGGACTGGGAACAACTGAAGCTTTCTTT
>.|TRBJ1-4|.|TRBV10-3
CAISSGTGNEKLFF
TGTGCCATCAGCTCCGGGACTGGTAATGAAAAACTGTTTTTT
>.|TRBJ1-1|.|TRBV5-1
CASSSGVMNTEAFF
TGCGCCAGCAGCTCGGGAGTTATGAACACTGAAGCTTTCTTT
>TRBD2|TRBJ2-3|medium-sized|TRBV2
CATPLNPSGGSDTQYF
TGTGCCACCCCCCTAAATCCCAGCGGGGGGTCAGATACGCAGTATTTT
>.|TRBJ1-2|.|TRBV5-1
CASAGKDYGYTF
TGCGCCAGTGCAGGGAAGGACTATGGCTACACCTTC
>.|TRBJ1-1|.|TRBV19
CASSTGHHKNTEAFF
TGTGCCAGTAGCACAGGACATCATAAGAACACTGAAGCTTTCTTT
>TRBD2|TRBJ2-2|once|TRBV7-3
CASSLAGGASTGELFF
TGTGCCAGCAGCTTAGCCGGGGGGGCTAGCACCGGGGAGCTGTTTTTT
>.|TRBJ2-3|.|TRBV30
CAWSADSRWADTQYF
TGTGCCTGGAGTGCCGACAGTCGATGGGCAGATACGCAGTATTTT
>.|TRBJ1-5|.|TRBV2
CASSEARWVSNQPQHF
TGTGCCAGCAGTGAAGCGCGGTGGGTATCGAATCAGCCCCAGCATTTT
>.|TRBJ2-7|.|TRBV7-2
CASSVGRHEQYF
TGTGCCAGCAGCGTGGGGCGGCACGAGCAGTACTTC
>TRBD1|TRBJ1-6|once|TRBV5-1
CASSPGTGRSALHF
TGCGCCAGCAGCCCGGGGACAGGGAGGTCGGCCCTCCACTTT
>TRBD2|TRBJ2-1|once|TRBV6-1
CASIQGAGGREQFF
TGTGCCAGCATTCAAGGGGCGGGGGGGCGTGAGCAGTTCTTC
>.|TRBJ1-2|few|TRBV19
CASSIVQLNYGYTF
TGTGCCAGTAGTATAGTACAGCTTAACTATGGCTACACCTTC
>.|TRBJ1-1|.|TRBV2
CASSLGRDTEAFF
TGTGCCAGCAGTTTGGGGAGAGACACTGAAGCTTTCTTT
>.|TRBJ1-1|few|TRBV7-2
CASSRNREPTEAFF
TGTGCCAGCAGCCGGAACAGGGAGCCCACTGAAGCTTTCTTT
>.|TRBJ2-7|.|TRBV13
CASSFNFGLLSSYEQYF
TGTGCCAGCAGCTTTAATTTCGGACTCCTGAGCTCCTACGAGCAGTACTTC
>TRBD2|TRBJ2-3|.|TRBV30
CAWSYPRLAATDTQYF
TGTGCCTGGAGCTACCCGCGACTAGCGGCCACAGATACGCAGTATTTT
>.|TRBJ2-2|.|TRBV28
CASSFVAGELFF
TGTGCCAGCAGTTTTGTCGCCGGGGAGCTGTTTTTT
>.|TRBJ1-1|.|TRBV6-5
CASRALGGADEAFF
TGTGCCAGCAGGGCCCTGGGGGGGGCAGATGAAGCTTTCTTT
>TRBD1|TRBJ1-6|.|TRBV6-5
CASSYTGGRGGSPLHF
TGTGCCAGCAGTTATACAGGGGGCCGGGGGGGTTCACCCCTCCACTTT
>.|TRBJ2-2|.|TRBV2
CASSVAGELFF
TGTGCCAGCTCGGTCGCCGGGGAGCTGTTTTTT
>.|TRBJ2-1|.|TRBV28
CASSSLGIASSYNEQFF
TGTGCCAGCAGCTCCCTCGGCATAGCTTCGTCCTACAATGAGCAGTTCTTC
>.|TRBJ2-3|.|TRBV9
CASSVEQGRTDTQYF
TGTGCCAGCAGCGTAGAACAGGGTAGGACAGATACGCAGTATTTT
>.|TRBJ2-7|.|TRBV6-6
CASSTRPLHTAYEQYF
TGTGCCAGCAGTACTAGACCCCTTCATACAGCCTACGAGCAGTACTTC
>.|TRBJ1-1|.|TRBV2
CASKLGVPPTEAFF
TGTGCCAGCAAGCTGGGCGTCCCCCCGACTGAAGCTTTCTTT
>TRBD1|TRBJ2-2|few|TRBV4-1
CASRIRQGLTGELFF
TGCGCCAGCAGAATAAGACAGGGTCTGACCGGGGAGCTGTTTTTT
>.|TRBJ1-2|.|TRBV27
CASSPYRSGLYGYTF
TGTGCCAGCAGCCCTTACAGGTCGGGTCTCTATGGCTACACCTTC
>TRBD1|TRBJ1-2|.|TRBV5-1
CASSLVSSTGGSFYGYTF
TGCGCCAGCAGCCTGGTGTCGTCGACAGGGGGTTCTTTCTATGGCTACACCTTC
>.|TRBJ1-1|once|TRBV5-1
CASRGGAWITEAFF
TGCGCCAGCAGAGGAGGGGCTTGGATCACTGAAGCTTTCTTT
>TRBD1|TRBJ1-2|.|TRBV5-1
CASSPRDRGGYGYTF
TGCGCCAGCAGCCCAAGAGACAGGGGTGGCTATGGCTACACCTTC
>.|TRBJ1-2|.|TRBV10-2
CASSEAQAGELNGYTF
TGCGCCAGCAGTGAAGCACAAGCAGGGGAGCTTAATGGCTACACCTTC
>.|TRBJ1-1|.|TRBV11-2
CASSPVLGGEAFF
TGTGCCAGCAGCCCCGTCCTAGGGGGAGAAGCTTTCTTT
>TRBD1|TRBJ1-1|.|TRBV4-2
CASSQDLAGGAFF
TGTGCCAGCAGCCAAGATCTGGCAGGGGGAGCTTTCTTT
>.|TRBJ1-2|.|TRBV9
CASSVDRRSYGYTF
TGTGCCAGCAGCGTAGATCGGAGATCCTATGGCTACACCTTC
>TRBD1|TRBJ1-6|.|TRBV7-2
CASSLRGTGGYSPLHF
TGTGCCAGCAGCTTAAGGGGAACAGGGGGCTATTCACCCCTCCACTTT
>TRBD1|TRBJ2-7|.|TRBV29-1
CSVGGQGYEQYF
TGCAGCGTCGGTGGACAGGGCTACGAGCAGTACTTC
>.|TRBJ1-4|.|TRBV7-9
CASSLSRDSWAEKLFF
TGTGCCAGCAGCTTATCCCGGGACTCCTGGGCCGAAAAACTGTTTTTT
>TRBD1|TRBJ2-7|.|TRBV5-1
CASSQGTGGAKGYF
TGCGCCAGCAGCCAGGGGACAGGGGGCGCGAAGGGGTACTTC
>.|TRBJ2-7|.|TRBV18
CASSPRQSASFTIGEQYF
TGTGCCAGCTCACCACGTCAGTCGGCTAGCTTCACCATTGGCGAGCAGTACTTC
>TRBD1|TRBJ2-5|.|TRBV7-3
CASSGSGTGGETQYF
TGTGCCAGCAGCGGATCCGGGACAGGGGGAGAGACCCAGTACTTC
>.|TRBJ2-7|.|TRBV11-1
CASSRGFPSYEQYF
TGTGCCAGCAGCCGGGGATTCCCCTCCTACGAGCAGTACTTC
>TRBD1|TRBJ1-2|.|TRBV15
CATSRDRQGFYTF
TGTGCCACCAGCAGAGACCGACAGGGTTTCTACACCTTC
>.|TRBJ2-7|.|TRBV5-6
CASSFRISSEQYF
TGTGCCAGCAGTTTCAGGATCTCCAGCGAGCAGTACTTC
>.|TRBJ1-5|.|TRBV6-1
CASSESGFQPQHF
TGTGCCAGCAGTGAAAGCGGTTTTCAGCCCCAGCATTTT
>.|TRBJ1-2|.|TRBV20-1
CSASTGYGYTF
TGCAGTGCTAGTACGGGGTATGGCTACACCTTC
>TRBD1|TRBJ2-7|.|TRBV6-1
CASETGRIYGEQYF
TGTGCCAGTGAGACAGGGAGAATCTACGGCGAGCAGTACTTC
>TRBD1|TRBJ1-2|.|TRBV5-1
CASSWGGTALYGYTF
TGCGCCAGCAGCTGGGGCGGGACAGCCCTCTATGGCTACACCTTC
>.|TRBJ2-1|.|TRBV25-1
CASSDISGSGNEQFF
TGTGCCAGCAGTGATATTTCAGGGTCTGGGAATGAGCAGTTCTTC
>.|TRBJ1-5|.|TRBV2
CASSPGLGSQPQHF
TGTGCCAGCAGTCCGGGGTTAGGGAGTCAGCCCCAGCATTTT
>TRBD1|TRBJ1-4|.|TRBV5-5
CASSLLPTGAREKLFF
TGTGCCAGCAGCCTCCTCCCTACAGGGGCCAGGGAAAAACTGTTTTTT
>.|TRBJ1-1|.|TRBV7-9
CASSSIGGRRTNTEAFF
TGTGCCAGCAGCTCCATTGGTGGGCGAAGGACTAACACTGAAGCTTTCTTT